The 10 T cell receptor beta chains presented below share a single source sample, sequenced in a study of cytomegalovirus exposure and HLA in healthy donors (dated by TCRdb to about 2017). Library preparation was by the immunoSEQ multiplex PCR assay. For the multiplex PCR, a mixture combining 60 forward primers for TCR Vbeta segments and 13 reverse primers for TCR Jbeta segments was used. TCRdb carries this immuneACCESS record with in-frame sequences only. Its versions omit some clonotypes, under half of them owing to an unresolved V gene in the studies checked, with the rest unexplained. This sample lists around 150,000 clones; around three quarters were detected once. The biggest ten clones account for around 5% of the sample. Sequenced sample: PBMCs. The receptor source for this set is a man aged 25 to 40 in good health.

The rearrangement joins TRBV14 to TRBJ2-3, with 7 bases identical to TRBD2. Germline V gene data show CDR1 as SGHDN and CDR2 as FVKESK. Trimming cost V 1 base and J 5 bases; bases outside gene matches: 6. The CDR3 runs 15 residues. CDR3 DNA: TGTGCCAGCAGCCAAGCGGGGGGTATCTTAGATACGCAGTATTTT. It specifies CASSQAGGILDTQYF.

This chain joins TRBV9 and TRBJ2-3; the D gene is possibly TRBD2 (5 bases). The V end was cut by 0 bases, the J end by 2 bases, with 10 bases between. Germline V gene lookup returns CDR1 SGDLS and CDR2 YYNGEE. The length of the CDR3 is 15 residues. The CDR3 loop reads CASSVASQHTDTQYF. The CDR3 nucleotides read TGTGCCAGCAGCGTAGCTAGCCAGCACACAGATACGCAGTATTTT.

CDR3 amino acids: CASSPHRVLTYEQYF. The CDR3 DNA is TGTGCCAGCAGCCCGCACCGGGTCCTAACCTACGAGCAGTACTTC. This chain links TRBV5-8 with TRBJ2-7; D is uncertain. V gave up 4 bases and J gave up 2 bases, with 16 bases separating them. The CDR3 sequence is 15 residues long. Germline V lookup: CDR1 SGHTS, CDR2 YDEGEE.

The chain employs TRBV18 and TRBJ2-5; 11 bases fit TRBD2. CDR1 is KGHSH, CDR2 LQKENI, per germline. The CDR3 runs 16 residues. The junction had 4 bases not matched to a gene; V was cut back by 3 bases and J by 1 base. The CDR3 loop reads CASSPRLAGTQETQYF. CDR3 nucleotide sequence: TGTGCCAGCTCACCTCGACTAGCGGGAACCCAAGAGACCCAGTACTTC.

This clone has a handful of counts. The chain links TRBV2 to TRBJ1-5, with 8 bases matching TRBD1. Germline CDR1 and CDR2: SNHLY and FYNNEI. After removal of 3 bases from V and 5 bases from J, the junction contained 6 bases not matched to a gene. The CDR3 is 15 residues long. Here the CDR3 reads CASSDGQGAYQPQHF. In DNA, the CDR3 is TGTGCCAGCAGTGATGGGCAGGGGGCTTATCAGCCCCAGCATTTT.

This clone has a handful of counts. The chain is built from TRBV6-6 and TRBJ2-7; 7 positions match TRBD2. CDR3 length: 15 residues. J lost 4 bases, V lost 5 bases, and 11 bases had no gene match. Germline V CDR1 and CDR2: MNHNY, SVGAGI (reference sequence). CDR3 DNA: TGTGCCAGCAGTCAACTTACATTGGGACTATACGAGCAGTACTTC. Translated, it gives CASSQLTLGLYEQYF.

The chain carries TRBV5-1 and TRBJ2-3; 13 nucleotides line up with TRBD2. Germline CDR1 SGHRS, CDR2 YFSETQ. Trimming took 4 bases from V and 3 from J; bases not matched to a gene: 2. This CDR3 has 15 residues. The CDR3 loop is CASSPGLAGTDTQYF. The CDR3 DNA is TGCGCCAGCAGCCCGGGACTAGCGGGGACAGATACGCAGTATTTT.

The table lists this clone with a count of one. The chain links TRBV5-1 to TRBJ1-2; weak D call: TRBD1 (6 bases). CDR1 and CDR2 from the germline V gene are SGHRS and YFSETQ. This CDR3 region has 15 residues. Deletions cut 4 bases from V and 2 bases from J, with 15 bases between. The CDR3 is CASSLQDSSNYGYTF. CDR3 coding DNA: TGCGCCAGCAGCCTACAGGACAGTTCAAACTATGGCTACACCTTC.

This sequence joins TRBV19 and TRBJ1-1, with 7 nucleotides matching TRBD1. CDR1 is LNHDA and CDR2 is SQIVND in the germline V gene (reference sequence). The V gene end was trimmed by 5 bases and the J gene end by 5 bases; junction bases not matched to a gene: 8. The CDR3 loop spans 14 amino acids. In nucleotides, the CDR3 is TGTGCCAGTAGTGAGGGGGCCCGCCGGACTGAAGCTTTCTTT. Protein: CASSEGARRTEAFF.

This clone was detected a few times. The chain is built from TRBV5-1 and TRBJ1-2; possible D gene TRBD1, 5 bases. The germline CDR1 and CDR2 sequences are SGHRS and YFSETQ. Trimming stripped 3 bases from V and 0 bases from J, with 18 bases between. The CDR3 has 17 residues. CDR3 protein: CASSSYSGHTTNYGYTF. The CDR3 nucleotides are TGCGCCAGCAGCTCGTATTCCGGACACACAACTAACTATGGCTACACCTTC.